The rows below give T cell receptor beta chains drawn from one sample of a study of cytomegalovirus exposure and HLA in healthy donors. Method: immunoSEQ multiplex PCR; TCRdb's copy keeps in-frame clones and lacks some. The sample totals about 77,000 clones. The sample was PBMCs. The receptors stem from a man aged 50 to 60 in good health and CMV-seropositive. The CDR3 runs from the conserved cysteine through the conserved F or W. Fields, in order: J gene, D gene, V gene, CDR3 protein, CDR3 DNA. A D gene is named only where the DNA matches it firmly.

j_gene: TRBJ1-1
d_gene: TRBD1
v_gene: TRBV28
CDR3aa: CAVQGVDTEAFF
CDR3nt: TGCGCTGTACAGGGGGTAGACACTGAAGCTTTCTTT

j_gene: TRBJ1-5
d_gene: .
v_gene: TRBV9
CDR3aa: CASSATGLRGPQHF
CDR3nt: TGTGCCAGCAGCGCGACGGGTCTCAGGGGGCCCCAGCATTTT

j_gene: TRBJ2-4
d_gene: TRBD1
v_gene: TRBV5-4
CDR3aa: CASSPQTGGLAKNIQYF
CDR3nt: TGTGCCAGCAGCCCTCAAACAGGGGGCTTAGCCAAAAACATTCAGTACTTC

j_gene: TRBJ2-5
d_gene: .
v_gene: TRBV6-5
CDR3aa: CASSRDFQETQYF
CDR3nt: TGTGCCAGCAGTCGGGACTTCCAAGAGACCCAGTACTTC

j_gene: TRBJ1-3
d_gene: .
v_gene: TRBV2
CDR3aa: CASSEDQEANTIYF
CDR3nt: TGTGCCAGCAGTGAAGATCAGGAAGCAAACACCATATATTTT

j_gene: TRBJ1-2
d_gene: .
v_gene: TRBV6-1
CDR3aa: CASSEAGVGSRARNGYTF
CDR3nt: TGTGCCAGCAGTGAAGCAGGGGTGGGTTCCAGGGCGCGTAATGGCTACACCTTC

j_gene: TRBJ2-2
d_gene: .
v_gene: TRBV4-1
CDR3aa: CASSQRLQNTGELFF
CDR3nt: TGCGCCAGCAGCCAAAGACTCCAAAACACCGGGGAGCTGTTTTTT

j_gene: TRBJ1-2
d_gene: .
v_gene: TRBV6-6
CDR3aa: CASSYSGSPNYGYTF
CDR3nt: TGTGCCAGCAGTTACTCCGGTTCCCCTAACTATGGCTACACCTTC

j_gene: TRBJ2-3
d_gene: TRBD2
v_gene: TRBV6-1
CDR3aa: CASTKSRGADTQYF
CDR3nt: TGTGCCAGCACCAAAAGTCGGGGGGCAGATACGCAGTATTTT

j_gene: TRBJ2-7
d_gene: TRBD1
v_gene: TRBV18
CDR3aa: CASEAQGAGYEQYF
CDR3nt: TGTGCCAGCGAGGCACAGGGGGCCGGCTACGAGCAGTACTTC

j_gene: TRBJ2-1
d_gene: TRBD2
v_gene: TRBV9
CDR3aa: CASSAPRASTSGSHNEQFF
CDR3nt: TGTGCCAGCAGCGCCCCTAGGGCCAGCACTAGCGGGAGCCACAATGAGCAGTTCTTC

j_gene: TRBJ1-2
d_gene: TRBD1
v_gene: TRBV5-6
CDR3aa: CASSNTRQRQGNYGYTF
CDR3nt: TGTGCCAGCAGCAATACCCGCCAGCGACAGGGGAACTATGGCTACACCTTC